The source of this T cell receptor (beta chain) is a study of patients and donors after allogeneic stem cell transplantation. A single record per CDR3 protein comes from TCRdb applying MiXCR to the RT-PCR reads. The sample includes roughly 200,000 distinct CDR3 sequences, roughly two fifths of them seen just once. The germline V gene has CDR1 MNHNY and CDR2 SVGAGI (reference sequence). Trimming stripped 9 bases from V and 4 bases from J, with 19 bases between. The CDR3 is 14 residues long. The clonotype comes from a human donor who was either an allogeneic HSCT recipient or a stem cell or donor lymphocyte infusion donor (not recorded which). It is not recorded whose cells these are; they may come from a transplant donor. This chain joins TRBV6-6 and TRBJ2-7; no definite D call. Sequenced sample: blood, either unsorted or a sorted T cell fraction (not recorded which). The chain's CDR3 is CASTIDPGAYEQYF. CDR3 DNA sequence: TGTGCCAGTACAATAGACCCCGGAGCGTACGAGCAGTACTTC.